This T cell receptor beta chain was sequenced in a study of T cells in Graves' hyperthyroidism and ophthalmopathy. From RNA transcripts, TCR beta CDR3 regions were amplified. Researchers ran a first-round RT-PCR on the TCR CDR3 using the HTBI primer set. MiXCR was run by TCRdb on the multiplex PCR reads, yielding one entry per CDR3 protein. The table has 300,000 to 450,000 distinct CDR3 sequences, 15% seen once; the top ten hold less than 35%. There are many counts of this clonotype. Its specificity is unknown. Study results and limitations: It was a median about seven months before onset that the model predicted ophthalmopathy. Blood also held most thyroid clonotypes expanded beyond 0.001.

V lost 5 bases to trimming and J lost 7 bases, with 14 bases between them. This CDR3 has 13 residues. Germline V lookup: CDR1 SGHAT, CDR2 FQDESV (reference sequence). The J gene is TRBJ2-5, the V gene TRBV11-1; no clear D. This TCR was sampled from a woman aged 25 to 45 with Graves' hyperthyroidism. Sequencing was performed on blood. The CDR3 is CASSQDRARTQYF. The CDR3 DNA follows: TGTGCCAGCAGCCAGGACCGTGCTAGGACCCAGTACTTC.